Many counts were recorded for the clone carrying this T cell receptor beta chain. These data belong to a study of blood T cells in healthy people across ages. A sample-barcoded 5' primer and a J-beta primer mix were used in a second PCR of about 7 to 12 cycles. TCRdb re-called the 5' RACE reads with MiXCR, one entry per CDR3 protein. This repertoire shows under 700,000 distinct CDR3 sequences, approximately 25% found once; its top ten account for around 10%. Trimming shortened V by 3 bases and J by 5 bases, and 17 bases separated the two germline ends. This CDR3 is 15 amino acids long. Germline V gives CDR1 DFQATT, CDR2 SNEGSKA (reference sequence). This same sample was also taken into another study, of T cells of mothers and their children.

The receptor was derived from a boy between 10 and 17 years old in good health. The chain uses TRBV20-1 and TRBJ1-5; D is unresolved. The source material was blood. CDR3: CSARGNQGFDQPQHF. The CDR3 coding sequence is TGCAGTGCTAGGGGCAATCAAGGATTTGATCAGCCCCAGCATTTT.